Sequencing of this T cell receptor (beta chain) was carried out in a study of vaccination effects on CD4 cells after COVID-19. Study in general: Median timing of post-vaccine samples was 72 days after the second dose. Study-wide results and caveats: Recruitment yielded few convalescent patients, and the study had no early post-infection timepoints.

Data came from immunoSEQ multiplex PCR; TCRdb stores just in-frame clones and leaves some out. The sample has about 60,000 clones, just under 80% seen once. Viral peptide pool expansion of antigen-specific CD4+ T cells preceded sequencing in the ViraFEST assay. Cells that had been cultured for 10 days were the source of isolated CD4+ T cells. Either the mRNA-1273 or the BNT162b2 vaccine was given to participants as two doses. Vaccinated participants had no history of SARS-CoV-2 infection and tested negative for nucleocapsid antibodies. It was on days 3 and 7 that half the medium was replaced with IL-2 medium. V was pared by 0 bases and J by 2 bases, with 14 bases between. Per germline, CDR1 SGHRS and CDR2 YFSETQ. This CDR3 has 16 residues. A word on this clone: The antigen is undetermined.

The source of this sequence is a human donor who received a COVID-19 vaccine. This specimen was CD4+ T cells from PBMCs cultured with HCoV-OC43 spike peptides, taken after COVID-19 vaccination. Subset defined: HCoV-OC43 spike overlapping peptide pool stimulation. The chain uses TRBV5-1 and TRBJ2-5, with D perhaps given as TRBD1 or TRBD2 (5 bases each). CDR3 amino acids: CASSLGPGRIQETQYF. In nucleotides, the CDR3 is TGCGCCAGCAGCTTGGGTCCAGGGAGAATACAAGAGACCCAGTACTTC.